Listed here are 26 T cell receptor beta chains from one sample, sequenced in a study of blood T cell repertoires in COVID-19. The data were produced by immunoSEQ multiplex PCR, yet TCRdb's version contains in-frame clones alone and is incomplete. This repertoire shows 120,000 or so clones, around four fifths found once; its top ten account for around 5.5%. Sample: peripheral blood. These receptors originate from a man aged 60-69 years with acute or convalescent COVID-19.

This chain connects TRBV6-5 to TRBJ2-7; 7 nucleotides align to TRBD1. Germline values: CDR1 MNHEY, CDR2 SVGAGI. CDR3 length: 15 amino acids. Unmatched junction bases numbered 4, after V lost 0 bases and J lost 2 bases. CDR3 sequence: CASSYSPGGTYEQYF. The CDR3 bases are TGTGCCAGCAGTTACTCGCCAGGGGGAACCTACGAGCAGTACTTC.

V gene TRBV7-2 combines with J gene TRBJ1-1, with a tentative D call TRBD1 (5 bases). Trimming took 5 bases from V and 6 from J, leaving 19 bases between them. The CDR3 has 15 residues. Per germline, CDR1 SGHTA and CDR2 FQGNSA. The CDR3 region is CASSHWGRLSAEAFF. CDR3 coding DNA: TGTGCCAGCAGCCATTGGGGCAGGCTGTCGGCTGAAGCTTTCTTT.

The CDR3 here is CASSLQEGFEQYF. As DNA, the CDR3 is TGTGCCAGCAGCTTACAGGAGGGGTTCGAGCAGTACTTC. The chain has TRBV11-2 and TRBJ2-7, with D possibly being TRBD2 (6 bases). The V and J ends lost 2 bases and 6 bases respectively, with 11 bases between them. The CDR3 sequence is 13 residues long. Germline CDR1 is SGHAT and CDR2 is FQNNGV.

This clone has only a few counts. Written as DNA, the CDR3 is TGCGCCAGCAGTGAGTGGGGGCGCATTAATGAAAAACTGTTTTTT. Protein: CASSEWGRINEKLFF. This chain connects TRBV10-2 to TRBJ1-4; tentative D call: TRBD1 (6 bases). V was pared by 1 base and J by 4 bases, with 10 bases between. CDR1 WSHSY and CDR2 SAAADI come from the germline V gene. CDR3 length equals 15 residues.

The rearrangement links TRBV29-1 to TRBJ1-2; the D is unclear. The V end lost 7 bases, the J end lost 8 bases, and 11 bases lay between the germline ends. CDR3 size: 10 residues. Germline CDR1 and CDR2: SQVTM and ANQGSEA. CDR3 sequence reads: CSDSLGGYTF. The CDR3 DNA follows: TGCAGCGACTCCCTCGGGGGCTACACCTTC.

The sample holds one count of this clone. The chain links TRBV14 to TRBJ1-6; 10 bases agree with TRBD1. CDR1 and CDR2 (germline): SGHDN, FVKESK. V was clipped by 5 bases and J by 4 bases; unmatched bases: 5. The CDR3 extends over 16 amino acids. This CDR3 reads CASSNLGQGYNSPLHF. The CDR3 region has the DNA TGTGCCAGCAGCAATTTGGGACAGGGGTATAATTCACCCCTCCACTTT.

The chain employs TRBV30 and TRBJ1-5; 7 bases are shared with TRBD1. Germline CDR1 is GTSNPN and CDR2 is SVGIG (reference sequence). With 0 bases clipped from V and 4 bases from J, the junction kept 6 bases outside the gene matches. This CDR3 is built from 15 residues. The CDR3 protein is CAWSVRQGRNQPQHF. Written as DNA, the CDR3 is TGTGCCTGGAGTGTAAGACAGGGACGGAATCAGCCCCAGCATTTT.

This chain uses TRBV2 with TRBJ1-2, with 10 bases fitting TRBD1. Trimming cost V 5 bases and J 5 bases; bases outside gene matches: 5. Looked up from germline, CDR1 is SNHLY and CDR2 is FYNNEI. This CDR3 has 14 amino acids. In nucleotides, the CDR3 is TGTGCCAGCAGTCGACAGGGGGCGCAGTATGGCTACACCTTC. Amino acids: CASSRQGAQYGYTF.

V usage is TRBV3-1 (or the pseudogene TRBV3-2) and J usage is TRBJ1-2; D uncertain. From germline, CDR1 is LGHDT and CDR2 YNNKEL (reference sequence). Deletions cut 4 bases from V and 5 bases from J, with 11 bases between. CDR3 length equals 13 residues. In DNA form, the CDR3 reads TGTGCCAGCAGCCCAGACCTACGGTATGGCTACACCTTC. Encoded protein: CASSPDLRYGYTF.

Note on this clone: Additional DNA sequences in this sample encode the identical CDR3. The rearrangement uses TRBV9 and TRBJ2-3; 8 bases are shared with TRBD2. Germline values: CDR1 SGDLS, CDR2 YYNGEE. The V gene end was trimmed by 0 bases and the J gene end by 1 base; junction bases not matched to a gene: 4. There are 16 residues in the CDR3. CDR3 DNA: TGTGCCAGCAGCGTAGGGGTTAGCGGGGGCACAGATACGCAGTATTTT. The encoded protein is CASSVGVSGGTDTQYF.

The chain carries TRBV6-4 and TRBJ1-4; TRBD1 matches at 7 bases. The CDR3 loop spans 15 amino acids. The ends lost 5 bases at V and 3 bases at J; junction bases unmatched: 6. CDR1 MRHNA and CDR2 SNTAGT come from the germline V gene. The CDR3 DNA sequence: TGTGCCAGCAGTAGACTCGGGACAGCTAATGAAAAACTGTTTTTT. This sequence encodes CASSRLGTANEKLFF.

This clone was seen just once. The CDR3, as DNA: TGCGCCAGCAGCTTGGAGGGGACAGAGAATTACAATGAGCAGTTCTTC. Amino acid sequence: CASSLEGTENYNEQFF. The chain is built from TRBV5-1 and TRBJ2-1; the match to TRBD1 covers 7 bases. This CDR3 is 16 amino acids long. Germline assignment: CDR1 SGHRS and CDR2 YFSETQ. The J segment lost 4 bases and the V segment lost 0 bases, leaving 7 bases of the junction unmatched.

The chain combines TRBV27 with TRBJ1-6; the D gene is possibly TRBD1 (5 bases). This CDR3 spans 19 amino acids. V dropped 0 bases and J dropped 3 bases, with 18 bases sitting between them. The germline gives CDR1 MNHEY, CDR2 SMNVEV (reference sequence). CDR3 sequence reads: CASSLSYGQGRSYNSPLHF. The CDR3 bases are TGTGCCAGCAGTTTATCATATGGACAAGGACGGAGCTATAATTCACCCCTCCACTTT.

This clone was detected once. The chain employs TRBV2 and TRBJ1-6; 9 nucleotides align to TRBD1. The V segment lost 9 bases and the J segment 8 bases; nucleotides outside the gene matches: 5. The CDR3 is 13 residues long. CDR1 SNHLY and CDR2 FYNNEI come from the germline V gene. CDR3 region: CASTGQGYSPLHF. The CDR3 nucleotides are TGTGCCAGTACGGGACAGGGCTATTCACCCCTCCACTTT.

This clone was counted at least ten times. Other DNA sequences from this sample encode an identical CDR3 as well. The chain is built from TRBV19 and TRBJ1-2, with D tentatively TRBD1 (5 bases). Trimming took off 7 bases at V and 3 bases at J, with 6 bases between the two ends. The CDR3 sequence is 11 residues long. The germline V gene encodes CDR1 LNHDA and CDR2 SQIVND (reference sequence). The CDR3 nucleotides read TGTGCCAGTACAGGGTACTATGGCTACACCTTC. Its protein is CASTGYYGYTF.

CDR3 protein: CASTTTVHTSTDTQYF. DNA for the CDR3: TGTGCCAGCACCACGACAGTGCACACTAGCACAGATACGCAGTATTTT. This chain links TRBV7-9 with TRBJ2-3; TRBD1 is a possible D gene (5 bases). The CDR3 extends over 16 amino acids. Trimming left V 7 bases short and J 0 bases short, with 17 bases between. Per the germline V gene, CDR1 is SEHNR and CDR2 is FQNEAQ (reference sequence).

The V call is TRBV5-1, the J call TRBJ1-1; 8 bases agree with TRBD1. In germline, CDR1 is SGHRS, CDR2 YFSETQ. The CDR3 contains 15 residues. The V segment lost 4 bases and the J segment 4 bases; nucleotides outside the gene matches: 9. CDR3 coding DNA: TGCGCCAGCAGCGCCTCCGGGACAGGCAGCACTGAAGCTTTCTTT. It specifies CASSASGTGSTEAFF.

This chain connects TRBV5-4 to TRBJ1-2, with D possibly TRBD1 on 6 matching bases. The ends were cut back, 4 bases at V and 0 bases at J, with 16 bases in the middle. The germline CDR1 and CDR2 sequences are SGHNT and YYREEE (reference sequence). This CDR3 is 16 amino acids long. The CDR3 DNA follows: TGTGCCAGCAGCCCGACCCCGGACAGACCTAACTATGGCTACACCTTC. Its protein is CASSPTPDRPNYGYTF.

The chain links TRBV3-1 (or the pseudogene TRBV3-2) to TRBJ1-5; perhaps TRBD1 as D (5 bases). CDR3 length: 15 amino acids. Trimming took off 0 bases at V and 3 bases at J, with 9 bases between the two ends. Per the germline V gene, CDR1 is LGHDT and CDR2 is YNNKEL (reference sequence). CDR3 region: CASSQEGAANQPQHF. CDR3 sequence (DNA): TGTGCCAGCAGCCAAGAAGGGGCCGCCAATCAGCCCCAGCATTTT.

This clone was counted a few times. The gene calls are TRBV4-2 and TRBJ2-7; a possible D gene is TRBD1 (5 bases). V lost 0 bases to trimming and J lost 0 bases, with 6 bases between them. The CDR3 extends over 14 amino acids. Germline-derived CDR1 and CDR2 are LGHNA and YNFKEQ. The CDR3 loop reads CASSQDDSSYEQYF. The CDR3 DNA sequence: TGTGCCAGCAGCCAAGATGACAGCTCCTACGAGCAGTACTTC.

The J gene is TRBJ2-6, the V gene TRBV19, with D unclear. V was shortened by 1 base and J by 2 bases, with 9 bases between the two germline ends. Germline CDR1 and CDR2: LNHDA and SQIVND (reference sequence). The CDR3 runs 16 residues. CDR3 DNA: TGTGCCAGTAGTATAGGGTCTCGGGCTGGGGCCAACGTCCTGACTTTC. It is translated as CASSIGSRAGANVLTF. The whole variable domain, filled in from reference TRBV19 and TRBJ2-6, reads DGGITQSPKYLFRKEGQNVTLSCEQNLNHDAMYWYRQDPGQGLRLIYYSQIVNDFQKGDIAEGYSVSREKKESFPLTVTSAQKNPTAFYLCASSIGSRAGANVLTFGAGSRLTVL.

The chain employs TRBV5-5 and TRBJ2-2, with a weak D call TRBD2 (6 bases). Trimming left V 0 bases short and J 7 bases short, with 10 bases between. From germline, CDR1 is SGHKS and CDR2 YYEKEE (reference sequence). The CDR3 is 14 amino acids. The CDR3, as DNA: TGTGCCAGCAGCTTGGTGGAGGGAATCGGGGAGCTGTTTTTT. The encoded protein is CASSLVEGIGELFF. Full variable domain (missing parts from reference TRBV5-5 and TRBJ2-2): DAGVTQSPTHLIKTRGQQVTLRCSPISGHKSVSWYQQVLGQGPQFIFQYYEKEERGRGNFPDRFSARQFPNYSSELNVNALLLGDSALYLCASSLVEGIGELFFGEGSRLTVL.

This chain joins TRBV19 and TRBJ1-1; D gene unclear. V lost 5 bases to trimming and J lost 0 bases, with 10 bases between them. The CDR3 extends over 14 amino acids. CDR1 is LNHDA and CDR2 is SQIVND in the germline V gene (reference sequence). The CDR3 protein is CASSLSGLNTEAFF. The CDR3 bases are TGTGCCAGTAGTCTTTCAGGCCTGAACACTGAAGCTTTCTTT.

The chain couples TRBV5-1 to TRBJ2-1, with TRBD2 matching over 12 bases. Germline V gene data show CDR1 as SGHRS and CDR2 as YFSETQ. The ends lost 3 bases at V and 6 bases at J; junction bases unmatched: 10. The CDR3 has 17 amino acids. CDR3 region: CASSSDELAGGGNEQFF. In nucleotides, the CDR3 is TGCGCCAGCAGCTCGGATGAACTAGCGGGAGGTGGCAATGAGCAGTTCTTC. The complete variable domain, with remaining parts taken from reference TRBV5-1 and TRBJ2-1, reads KAGVTQTPRYLIKTRGQQVTLSCSPISGHRSVSWYQQTPGQGLQFLFEYFSETQRNKGNFPGRFSGRQFSNSRSEMNVSTLELGDSALYLCASSSDELAGGGNEQFFGPGTRLTVL.

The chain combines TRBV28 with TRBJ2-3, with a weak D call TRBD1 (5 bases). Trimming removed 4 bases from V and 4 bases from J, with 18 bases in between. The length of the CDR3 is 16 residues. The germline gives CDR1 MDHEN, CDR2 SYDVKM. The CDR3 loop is CASSSMGRTTSDTQYF. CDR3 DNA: TGTGCCAGCAGTTCAATGGGGCGGACCACATCAGATACGCAGTATTTT.

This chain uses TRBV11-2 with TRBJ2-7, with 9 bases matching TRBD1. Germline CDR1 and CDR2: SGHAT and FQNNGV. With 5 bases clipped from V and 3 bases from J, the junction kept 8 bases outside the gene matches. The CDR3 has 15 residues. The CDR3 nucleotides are TGTGCCAGCAGCGGACGGACAGGGGAGGACTACGAGCAGTACTTC. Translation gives CASSGRTGEDYEQYF.